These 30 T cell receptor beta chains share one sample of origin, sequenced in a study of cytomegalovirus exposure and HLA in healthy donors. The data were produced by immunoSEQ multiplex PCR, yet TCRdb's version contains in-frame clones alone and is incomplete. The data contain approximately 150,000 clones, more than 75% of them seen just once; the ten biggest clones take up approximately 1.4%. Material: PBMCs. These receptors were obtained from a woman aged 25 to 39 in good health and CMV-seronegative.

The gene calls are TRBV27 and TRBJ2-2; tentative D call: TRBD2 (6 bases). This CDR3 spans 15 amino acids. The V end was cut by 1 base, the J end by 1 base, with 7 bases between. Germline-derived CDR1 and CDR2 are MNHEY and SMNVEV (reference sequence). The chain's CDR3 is CASSLYSGNTGELFF. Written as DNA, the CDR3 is TGTGCCAGCAGTTTATATAGCGGGAACACCGGGGAGCTGTTTTTT.

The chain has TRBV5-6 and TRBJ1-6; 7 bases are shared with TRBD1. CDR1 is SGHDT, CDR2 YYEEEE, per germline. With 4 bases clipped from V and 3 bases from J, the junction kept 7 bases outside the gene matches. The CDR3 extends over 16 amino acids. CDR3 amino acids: CASSPLGQSYNSPLHF. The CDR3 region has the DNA TGTGCCAGCAGCCCGTTGGGACAGAGCTATAATTCACCCCTCCACTTT.

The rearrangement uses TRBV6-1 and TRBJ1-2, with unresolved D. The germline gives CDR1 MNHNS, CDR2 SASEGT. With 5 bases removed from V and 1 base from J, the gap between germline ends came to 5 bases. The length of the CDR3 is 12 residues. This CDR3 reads CASSQNNYGYTF. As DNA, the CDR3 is TGTGCCAGCAGTCAGAATAACTATGGCTACACCTTC.

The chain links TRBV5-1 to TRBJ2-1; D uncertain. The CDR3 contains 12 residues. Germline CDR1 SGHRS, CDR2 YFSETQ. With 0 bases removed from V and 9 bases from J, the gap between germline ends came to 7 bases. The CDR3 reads CASSLAEAEQFF. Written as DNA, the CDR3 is TGCGCCAGCAGCTTGGCCGAGGCTGAGCAGTTCTTC.

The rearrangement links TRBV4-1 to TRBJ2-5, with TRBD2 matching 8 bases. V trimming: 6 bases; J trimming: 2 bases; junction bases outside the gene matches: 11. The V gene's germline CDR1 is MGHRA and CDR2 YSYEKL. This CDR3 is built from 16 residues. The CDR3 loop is CASRITAGGAQETQYF. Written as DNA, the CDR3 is TGCGCCAGCAGAATCACCGCGGGGGGAGCTCAAGAGACCCAGTACTTC.

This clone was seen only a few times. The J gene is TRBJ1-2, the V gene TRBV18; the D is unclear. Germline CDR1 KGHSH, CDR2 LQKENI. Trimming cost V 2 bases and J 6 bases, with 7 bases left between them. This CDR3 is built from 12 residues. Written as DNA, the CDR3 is TGTGCCAGCTCACCAGGCAGCGATGGCTACACCTTC. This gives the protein CASSPGSDGYTF.

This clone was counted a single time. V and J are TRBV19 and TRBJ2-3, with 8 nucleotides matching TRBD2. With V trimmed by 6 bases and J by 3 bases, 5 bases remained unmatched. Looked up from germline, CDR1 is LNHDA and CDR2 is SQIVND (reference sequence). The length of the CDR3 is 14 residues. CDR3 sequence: CASRMAGGTDTQYF. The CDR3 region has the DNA TGTGCCAGTAGGATGGCGGGGGGAACAGATACGCAGTATTTT.

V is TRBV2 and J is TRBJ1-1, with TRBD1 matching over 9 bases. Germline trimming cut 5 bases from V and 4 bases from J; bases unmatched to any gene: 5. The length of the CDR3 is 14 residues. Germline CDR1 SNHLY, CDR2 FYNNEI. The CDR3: CASSSRQGGTEAFF. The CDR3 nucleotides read TGTGCCAGCAGTTCTAGACAGGGGGGCACTGAAGCTTTCTTT.

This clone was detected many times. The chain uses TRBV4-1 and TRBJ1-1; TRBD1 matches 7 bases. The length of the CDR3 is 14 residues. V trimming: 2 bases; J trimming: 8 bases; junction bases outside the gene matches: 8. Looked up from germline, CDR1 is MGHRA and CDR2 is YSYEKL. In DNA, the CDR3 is TGCGCCAGCAGCCAACCGGGACAGCGGAGGGAAGCTTTCTTT. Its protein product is CASSQPGQRREAFF.

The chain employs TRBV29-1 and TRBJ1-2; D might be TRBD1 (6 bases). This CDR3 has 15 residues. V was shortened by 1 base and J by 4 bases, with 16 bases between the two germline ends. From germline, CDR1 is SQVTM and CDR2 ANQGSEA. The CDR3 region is CSVEGSGAGGYGYTF. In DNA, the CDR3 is TGCAGCGTTGAAGGTTCAGGGGCTGGGGGCTATGGCTACACCTTC.

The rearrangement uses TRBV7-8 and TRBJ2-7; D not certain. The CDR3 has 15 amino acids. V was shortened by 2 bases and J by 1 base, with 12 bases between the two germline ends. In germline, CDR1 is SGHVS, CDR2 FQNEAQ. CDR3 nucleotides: TGTGCCAGCAGCTTAACGCAGGTTGGGTCCTACGAGCAGTACTTC. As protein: CASSLTQVGSYEQYF.

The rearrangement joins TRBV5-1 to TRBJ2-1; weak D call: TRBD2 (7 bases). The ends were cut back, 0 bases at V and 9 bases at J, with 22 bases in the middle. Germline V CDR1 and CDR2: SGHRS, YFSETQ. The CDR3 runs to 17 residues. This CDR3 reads CASSLEEGGSSLGEQFF. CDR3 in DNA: TGCGCCAGCAGCTTGGAGGAGGGGGGGTCGTCATTGGGTGAGCAGTTCTTC.

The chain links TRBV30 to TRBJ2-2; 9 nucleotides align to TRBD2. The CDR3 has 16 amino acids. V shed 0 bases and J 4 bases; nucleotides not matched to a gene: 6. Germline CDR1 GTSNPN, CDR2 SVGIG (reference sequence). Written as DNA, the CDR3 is TGTGCCTGGAGTGTTCCGCGGGGGGGCCTCACCGGGGAGCTGTTTTTT. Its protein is CAWSVPRGGLTGELFF.

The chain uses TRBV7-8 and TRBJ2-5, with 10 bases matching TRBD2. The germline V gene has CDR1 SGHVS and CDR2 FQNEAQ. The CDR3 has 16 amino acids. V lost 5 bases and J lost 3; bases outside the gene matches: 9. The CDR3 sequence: CASSAEIGLAEETQYF. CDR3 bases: TGTGCCAGCAGCGCAGAGATTGGACTAGCGGAAGAGACCCAGTACTTC.

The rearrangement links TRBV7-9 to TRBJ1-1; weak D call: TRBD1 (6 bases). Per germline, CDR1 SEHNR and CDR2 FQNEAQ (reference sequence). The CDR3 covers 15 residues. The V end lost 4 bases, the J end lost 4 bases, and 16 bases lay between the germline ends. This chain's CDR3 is CASSSPLGGGTEAFF. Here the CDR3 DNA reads TGTGCCAGCAGCTCCCCCCTGGGAGGGGGCACTGAAGCTTTCTTT. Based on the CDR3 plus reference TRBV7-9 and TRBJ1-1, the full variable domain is DTGVSQNPRHKITKRGQNVTFRCDPISEHNRLYWYRQTLGQGPEFLTYFQNEAQLEKSRLLSDRFSAERPKGSFSTLEIQRTEQGDSAMYLCASSSPLGGGTEAFFGQGTRLTVV.

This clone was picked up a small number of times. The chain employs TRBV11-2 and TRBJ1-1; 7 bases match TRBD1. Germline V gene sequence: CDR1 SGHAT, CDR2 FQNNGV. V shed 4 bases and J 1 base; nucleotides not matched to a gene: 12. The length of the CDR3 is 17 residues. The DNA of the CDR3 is TGTGCCAGCAGCTCCCTGAAGGGGGCAAGGGAGAACACTGAAGCTTTCTTT. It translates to CASSSLKGARENTEAFF.

The CDR3 region has the DNA TGCAGCGTTTTCGGGGGGGCCAAAAACATTCAGTACTTC. As protein: CSVFGGAKNIQYF. V is TRBV29-1 and J is TRBJ2-4; 7 bases line up with TRBD2. CDR3 length: 13 residues. Germline CDR1 is SQVTM and CDR2 is ANQGSEA. V dropped 5 bases and J dropped 1; count of bases not matched to a gene: 2. Looking up the rest from reference TRBV29-1 and TRBJ2-4 gives the full variable domain: SAVISQKPSRDICQRGTSLTIQCQVDSQVTMMFWYRQQPGQSLTLIATANQGSEATYESGFVIDKFPISRPNLTFSTLTVSNMSPEDSSIYLCSVFGGAKNIQYFGAGTRLSVL.

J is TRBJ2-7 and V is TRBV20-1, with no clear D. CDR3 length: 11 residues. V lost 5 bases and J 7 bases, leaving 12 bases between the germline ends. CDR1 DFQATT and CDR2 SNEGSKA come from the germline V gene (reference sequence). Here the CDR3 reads CSAPTLREQYF. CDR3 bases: TGCAGTGCTCCAACCTTGCGTGAGCAGTACTTC.

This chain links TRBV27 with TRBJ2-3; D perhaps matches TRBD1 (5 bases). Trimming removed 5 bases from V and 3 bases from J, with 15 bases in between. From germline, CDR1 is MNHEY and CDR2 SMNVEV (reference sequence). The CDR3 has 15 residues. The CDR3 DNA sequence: TGTGCCAGCAGTGAGGCCCTCCCAGGGACAGATACGCAGTATTTT. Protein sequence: CASSEALPGTDTQYF.

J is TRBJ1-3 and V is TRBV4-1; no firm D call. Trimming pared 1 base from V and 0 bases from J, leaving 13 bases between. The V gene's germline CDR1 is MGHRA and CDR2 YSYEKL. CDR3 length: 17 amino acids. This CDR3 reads CASSQGVLGGSGNTIYF. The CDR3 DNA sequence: TGCGCCAGCAGCCAAGGAGTACTTGGCGGCTCTGGAAACACCATATATTTT.

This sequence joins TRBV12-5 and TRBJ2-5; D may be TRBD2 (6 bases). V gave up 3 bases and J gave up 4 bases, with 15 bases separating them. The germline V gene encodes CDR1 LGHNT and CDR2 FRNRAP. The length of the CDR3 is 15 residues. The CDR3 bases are TGTGCTAGTGGTTTAGGACCTGCGGAGGGAGAGACCCAGTACTTC. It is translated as CASGLGPAEGETQYF.

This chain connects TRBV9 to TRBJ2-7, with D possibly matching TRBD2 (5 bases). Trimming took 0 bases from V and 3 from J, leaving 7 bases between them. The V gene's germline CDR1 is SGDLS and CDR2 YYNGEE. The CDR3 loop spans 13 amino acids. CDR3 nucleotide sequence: TGTGCCAGCAGCGTAGGAGCGGACTACGAGCAGTACTTC. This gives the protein CASSVGADYEQYF. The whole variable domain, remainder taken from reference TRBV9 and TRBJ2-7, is DSGVTQTPKHLITATGQRVTLRCSPRSGDLSVYWYQQSLDQGLQFLIQYYNGEERAKGNILERFSAQQFPDLHSELNLSSLELGDSALYFCASSVGADYEQYFGPGTRLTVT.

The CDR3 protein is CASGGTVYGYTF. As DNA, the CDR3 is TGTGCGTCAGGGGGTACCGTCTATGGCTACACCTTC. V gene TRBV6-5 combines with J gene TRBJ1-2; 7 bases fit TRBD1. The CDR3 is 12 amino acids. CDR1 is MNHEY, CDR2 SVGAGI, per germline.

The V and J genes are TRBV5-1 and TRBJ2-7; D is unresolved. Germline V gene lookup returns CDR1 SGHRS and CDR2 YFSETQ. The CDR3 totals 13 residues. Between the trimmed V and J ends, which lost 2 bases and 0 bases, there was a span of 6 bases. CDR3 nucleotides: TGCGCCAGCAGCTTTGAACTCTCCTACGAGCAGTACTTC. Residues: CASSFELSYEQYF.

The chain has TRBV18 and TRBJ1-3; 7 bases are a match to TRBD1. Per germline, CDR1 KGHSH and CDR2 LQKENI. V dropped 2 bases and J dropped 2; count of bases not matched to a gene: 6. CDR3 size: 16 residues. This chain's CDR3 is CASSPSAQGAGNTIYF. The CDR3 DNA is TGTGCCAGCTCACCATCAGCCCAGGGGGCTGGAAACACCATATATTTT.

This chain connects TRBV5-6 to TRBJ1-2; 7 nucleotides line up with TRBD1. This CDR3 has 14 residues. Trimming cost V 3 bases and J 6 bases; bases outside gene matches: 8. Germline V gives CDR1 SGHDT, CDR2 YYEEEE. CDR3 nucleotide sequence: TGTGCCAGCAGCTCGACTTACAGGGGTAATGGCTACACCTTC. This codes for CASSSTYRGNGYTF. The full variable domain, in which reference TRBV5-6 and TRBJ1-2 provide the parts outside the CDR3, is DAGVTQSPTHLIKTRGQQVTLRCSPKSGHDTVSWYQQALGQGPQFIFQYYEEEERQRGNFPDRFSGHQFPNYSSELNVNALLLGDSALYLCASSSTYRGNGYTFGSGTRLTVV.

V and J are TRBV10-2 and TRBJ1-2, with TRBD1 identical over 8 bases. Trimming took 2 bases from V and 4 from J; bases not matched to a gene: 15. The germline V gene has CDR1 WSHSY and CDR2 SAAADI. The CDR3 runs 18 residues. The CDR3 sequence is CASSEQTYRGIVAYGYTF. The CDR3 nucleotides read TGCGCCAGCAGTGAGCAAACCTACAGGGGGATTGTCGCCTATGGCTACACCTTC.

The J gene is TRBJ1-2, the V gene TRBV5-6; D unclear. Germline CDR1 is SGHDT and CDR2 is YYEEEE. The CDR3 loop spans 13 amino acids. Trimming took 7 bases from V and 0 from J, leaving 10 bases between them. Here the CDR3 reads CASGGLPNYGYTF. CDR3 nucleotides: TGTGCCAGCGGCGGACTACCTAACTATGGCTACACCTTC.

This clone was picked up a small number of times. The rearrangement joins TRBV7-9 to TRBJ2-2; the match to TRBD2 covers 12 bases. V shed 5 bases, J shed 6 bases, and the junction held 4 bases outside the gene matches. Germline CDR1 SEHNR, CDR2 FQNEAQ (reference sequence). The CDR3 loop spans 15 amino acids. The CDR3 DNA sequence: TGTGCCAGCAGCCCTAGCGGGGGGGCAGCCGGGGAGCTGTTTTTT. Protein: CASSPSGGAAGELFF.

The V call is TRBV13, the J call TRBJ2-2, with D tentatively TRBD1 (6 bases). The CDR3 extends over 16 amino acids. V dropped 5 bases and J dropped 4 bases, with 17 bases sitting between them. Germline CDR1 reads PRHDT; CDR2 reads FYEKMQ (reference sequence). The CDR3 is CASSPSEGVGTGELFF. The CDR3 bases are TGTGCCAGCAGCCCAAGCGAGGGGGTGGGCACCGGGGAGCTGTTTTTT.